Detailed here is one TCR beta chain. One end of the junction is discordant with germline, which a read error may explain. PCR primers comprised 60 Vbeta and 13 Jbeta primers. In the authors' workflow: Per a later analysis, the number of unique TCR beta chains was approximately 73 million, of which 8.5 million to 11 million were shared. Assay used: immunoSEQ multiplex PCR; TCRdb lists only in-frame clones, some missing. That table supplies the V and J calls and clone size; D and trimming were determined from the DNA. Here the sample spans 95,000 to 100,000 clones, around 73% being singletons. This CDR3 is built from 16 residues. The V gene's germline CDR1 is SGHVS and CDR2 FQNEAQ. The data belong to a study of cytomegalovirus exposure and HLA in healthy donors.

This chain connects TRBV7-8 to TRBJ1-5; D is possibly TRBD1 (5 bases). The source of this sequence is a man aged 35-49 years in good health and CMV-seronegative. The material sequenced was PBMCs. Here the CDR3 reads CASSVAQGGLNQPQHF. The CDR3 nucleotides read TGTGCCAGCAGCGTAGCCCAGGGAGGGTTAAATCAGCCCCAGCATTTT.